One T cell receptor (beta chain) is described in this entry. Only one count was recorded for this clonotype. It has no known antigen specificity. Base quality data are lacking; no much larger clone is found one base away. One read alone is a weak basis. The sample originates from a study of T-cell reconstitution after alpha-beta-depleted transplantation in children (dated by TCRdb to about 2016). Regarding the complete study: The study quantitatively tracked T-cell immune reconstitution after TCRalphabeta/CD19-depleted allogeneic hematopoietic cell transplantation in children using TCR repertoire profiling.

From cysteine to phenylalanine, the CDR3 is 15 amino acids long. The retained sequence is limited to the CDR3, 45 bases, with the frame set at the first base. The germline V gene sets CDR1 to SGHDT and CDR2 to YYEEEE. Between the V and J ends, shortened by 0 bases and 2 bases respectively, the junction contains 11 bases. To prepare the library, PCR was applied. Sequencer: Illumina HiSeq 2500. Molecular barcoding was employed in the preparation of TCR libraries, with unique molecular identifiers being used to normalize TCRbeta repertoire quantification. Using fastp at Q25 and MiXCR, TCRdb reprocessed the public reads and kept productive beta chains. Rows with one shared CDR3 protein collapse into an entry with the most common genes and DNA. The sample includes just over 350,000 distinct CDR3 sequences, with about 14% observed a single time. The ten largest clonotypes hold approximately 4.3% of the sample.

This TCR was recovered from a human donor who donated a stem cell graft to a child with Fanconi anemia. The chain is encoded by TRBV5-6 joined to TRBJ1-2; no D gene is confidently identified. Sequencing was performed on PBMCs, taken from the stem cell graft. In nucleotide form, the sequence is TGTGCCAGCAGCTTGGCGAAGGACGGAAACTATGGCTACACCTTC. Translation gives CASSLAKDGNYGYTF.